These 20 T cell receptor beta chains were all obtained from the same sample, sequenced in a study of T cells in Graves' hyperthyroidism and ophthalmopathy. Amplification targeted TCR beta CDR3 regions from RNA transcripts. First-round RT-PCR targeting the TCR CDR3 was performed with the HTBI primer set. TCRdb re-derived calls from the multiplex PCR reads in MiXCR, one entry per CDR3 protein. Of some 350,000 distinct CDR3 sequences in the sample, roughly 13% are singletons; the top ten hold almost 35%. Source material: blood. The receptor set was obtained from a woman in her 40s with Graves' ophthalmopathy.

This clonotype was found many times. V usage is TRBV11-2 and J usage is TRBJ2-7; D is perhaps TRBD1 (5 bases). Germline values: CDR1 SGHAT, CDR2 FQNNGV. V was cut by 0 bases and J by 2 bases, with 11 bases left in between. The CDR3 length is 15 residues. The CDR3 DNA reads as TGTGCCAGCAGCTTAGATCCCGGCAGGGCCTACGAGCAGTACTTC. The encoded protein is CASSLDPGRAYEQYF.

Ten or more counts support this clonotype. The chain has TRBV28 and TRBJ2-7; TRBD1 matches at 7 bases. Per the germline V gene, CDR1 is MDHEN and CDR2 is SYDVKM. CDR3 size: 15 residues. J gave up 0 bases and V 3 bases, and 5 bases lay outside the gene matches. Written as DNA, the CDR3 is TGTGCCAGCAGTTTCTTGGACAGGACCTCCTACGAGCAGTACTTC. Its protein product is CASSFLDRTSYEQYF.

The chain has TRBV4-2 and TRBJ1-1; no clear D. V dropped 0 bases and J dropped 11 bases, with 10 bases sitting between them. The CDR3 is made up of 12 amino acids. Germline CDR1 LGHNA, CDR2 YNFKEQ. The CDR3 reads CASSQEEHRAFF. The DNA of the CDR3 is TGTGCCAGCAGCCAAGAGGAACATCGTGCTTTCTTT.

The chain is built from TRBV10-3 and TRBJ2-1; D unclear. From germline, CDR1 is ENHRY and CDR2 SYGVKD. V lost 3 bases and J lost 8, with 5 bases in between. The CDR3 totals 11 residues. The CDR3 region has the DNA TGTGCCATCAGTGACTTGCATGAGCAGTTCTTC. Translation gives CAISDLHEQFF.

This rearrangement joins TRBV20-1 to TRBJ1-6; 7 nucleotides align to TRBD1. The CDR3 contains 15 residues. V gave up 5 bases and J gave up 4 bases; unmatched junction bases: 8. Germline V gives CDR1 DFQATT, CDR2 SNEGSKA (reference sequence). The chain's CDR3 is CSASGTVVYNSPLHF. CDR3 bases: TGCAGTGCTTCCGGGACAGTAGTTTATAATTCACCCCTCCACTTT.

This clonotype was seen only a few times. The chain carries TRBV24-1 and TRBJ1-6; D is ambiguous. The CDR3 has 18 amino acids. V was clipped by 3 bases and J by 2 bases, with 16 bases between them. Germline V gene sequence: CDR1 KGHDR, CDR2 SFDVKD. CDR3 protein: CATSDIGRTPTYNSPLHF. CDR3 sequence (DNA): TGTGCCACCAGTGATATCGGACGGACTCCCACCTATAATTCACCCCTCCACTTT.

This clonotype was recorded a few times. The V call is TRBV12-3 or TRBV12-4, the J call TRBJ1-6; 7 positions match TRBD1. With V trimmed by 4 bases and J by 4 bases, 7 bases remained unmatched. The CDR3 length is 16 residues. CDR3 sequence: CASSSATGRYNSPLHF. CDR3 DNA sequence: TGTGCCAGCAGTTCTGCGACAGGGAGATATAATTCACCCCTCCACTTT.

In its sample, this clonotype was seen many times. The gene calls are TRBV3-1 and TRBJ1-2, with 7 bases that match TRBD1. Germline CDR1 LGHDT, CDR2 YNNKEL (reference sequence). The CDR3 has 17 amino acids. V lost 2 bases to trimming and J lost 7 bases; unmatched junction nucleotides: 16. The DNA for the CDR3 is TGTGCCAGCAGCCAACACCGGGGAGGGGGCATGAGGAGTGGCTACACCTTC. Encoded protein: CASSQHRGGGMRSGYTF.

V and J are TRBV5-1 and TRBJ1-2; D is possibly TRBD1 (6 bases). This CDR3 is 12 amino acids long. The V end was cut by 1 base, the J end by 6 bases, with 7 bases between. Germline V gives CDR1 SGHRS, CDR2 YFSETQ. CDR3 protein: CASSLNRDGYTF. The CDR3 nucleotides are TGCGCCAGCAGCTTGAACAGGGATGGCTACACCTTC.

The chain couples TRBV15 to TRBJ2-7; D remains unclear. The germline V and J ends were trimmed by 4 bases and 3 bases, with 16 bases remaining between them. The CDR3 sequence is 15 residues long. The V gene's germline CDR1 is LNHNV and CDR2 YYDKDF (reference sequence). The DNA of the CDR3 is TGTGCCACCAGCATAGAATTGGGGAAGGGCTACGAGCAGTACTTC. Its protein product is CATSIELGKGYEQYF. The full variable domain, completed using reference TRBV15 and TRBJ2-7, is DAMVIQNPRYQVTQFGKPVTLSCSQTLNHNVMYWYQQKSSQAPKLLFHYYDKDFNNEADTPDNFQSRRPNTSFCFLDIRSPGLGDTAMYLCATSIELGKGYEQYFGPGTRLTVT.

This clonotype was picked up a small number of times. This sequence joins TRBV12-3 or TRBV12-4 and TRBJ2-2; tentatively, D is TRBD2 (5 bases). The CDR3 sequence is 16 residues long. Deletions cut 6 bases from V and 0 bases from J, with 14 bases between. The CDR3 here is CASSQRTPTNTGELFF. The CDR3 bases are TGTGCCAGCAGCCAGCGGACGCCGACGAACACCGGGGAGCTGTTTTTT.

This clonotype was seen ten or more times. The chain carries TRBV20-1 and TRBJ2-1, with 9 bases lining up with TRBD2. J was trimmed by 2 bases and V by 6 bases; bases with no gene match: 8. The germline CDR1 and CDR2 sequences are DFQATT and SNEGSKA (reference sequence). The CDR3 sequence is 15 residues long. CDR3 in amino acids: CSAKISGGTYNEQFF. The CDR3 region has the DNA TGCAGTGCCAAGATTAGCGGGGGAACCTACAATGAGCAGTTCTTC.

The sample holds many counts of this clonotype. The J gene is TRBJ1-1, the V gene TRBV28; D gene unclear. The V and J ends lost 6 bases and 7 bases respectively, with 6 bases between them. CDR1 is MDHEN and CDR2 is SYDVKM in the germline V gene. The length of the CDR3 is 10 residues. CDR3: CASSSDEAFF. CDR3 coding DNA: TGTGCCAGCAGCTCGGATGAAGCTTTCTTT.

At least ten counts were recorded for this clonotype. This rearrangement joins TRBV10-3 to TRBJ2-7; TRBD1 might be the D (6 bases). The CDR3 spans 12 residues. Per germline, CDR1 ENHRY and CDR2 SYGVKD. V lost 2 bases and J 7 bases, leaving 9 bases between the germline ends. As DNA, the CDR3 is TGTGCCATCAGTGAGACAGGGCAGGAGCAGTACTTC. It specifies CAISETGQEQYF.

The gene calls are TRBV6-4 and TRBJ1-1; D is uncertain. The germline V gene encodes CDR1 MRHNA and CDR2 SNTAGT. The CDR3 contains 13 residues. V was clipped by 5 bases and J by 3 bases, with 10 bases between them. The CDR3 protein is CASSRTADTEAFF. The CDR3 nucleotides are TGTGCCAGCAGTCGGACGGCCGACACTGAAGCTTTCTTT.

Many counts were recorded for this clonotype. V gene TRBV6-1 combines with J gene TRBJ1-6; D is uncertain. The V end was cut by 7 bases, the J end by 2 bases, with 6 bases between. The CDR3 extends over 13 amino acids. Germline V gives CDR1 MNHNS, CDR2 SASEGT. CDR3 loop: CASKGAYNSPLHF. CDR3 DNA: TGTGCCAGCAAAGGTGCCTATAATTCACCCCTCCACTTT.

The sample holds one count of this clonotype. A much bigger clone sits one base away, suggesting this may be a read error. CDR3 protein: CASGGNSAPGDEQFF. In DNA form, the CDR3 reads TGTGCCAGCGGGGGGAATAGTGCCCCCGGTGATGAGCAGTTCTTC. V usage is TRBV6-4 and J usage is TRBJ2-1; the D gene is possibly TRBD2 (6 bases). Germline V gene lookup returns CDR1 MRHNA and CDR2 SNTAGT. Trimming took off 8 bases at V and 8 bases at J, with 22 bases between the two ends. The CDR3 covers 15 residues.

In its sample, this clonotype was seen many times. This rearrangement joins TRBV6-1 to TRBJ1-2; TRBD1 might be the D (5 bases). Germline V gives CDR1 MNHNS, CDR2 SASEGT. V gave up 4 bases and J gave up 3 bases, with 15 bases separating them. This CDR3 has 15 residues. CDR3 nucleotides: TGTGCCAGCAGTGCCCATCGGGGCACCCACTATGGCTACACCTTC. Protein product: CASSAHRGTHYGYTF.

This clonotype was detected only a few times. The J gene is TRBJ2-5, the V gene TRBV7-9; TRBD1 aligns across 7 bases. The CDR3 has 16 residues. Germline values: CDR1 SEHNR, CDR2 FQNEAQ (reference sequence). Trimming removed 4 bases from V and 4 bases from J; junction bases left unmatched: 12. Here the CDR3 reads CASSSQTGRGGETQYF. As DNA, the CDR3 is TGTGCCAGCAGCTCCCAGACAGGGCGAGGGGGAGAGACCCAGTACTTC.

The chain has TRBV5-4 and TRBJ1-2; 12 bases are a match to TRBD1. V lost 0 bases and J lost 3; bases outside the gene matches: 9. Germline CDR1 SGHNT, CDR2 YYREEE (reference sequence). This CDR3 is built from 18 residues. The chain's CDR3 is CASSLGLKGTGGDYGYTF. CDR3 bases: TGTGCCAGCAGCTTGGGGCTTAAAGGGACAGGGGGCGACTATGGCTACACCTTC.